The 6 T cell receptor beta chains in this list originate from one sample, sequenced in a study of T cell responses to AZD1222 COVID-19 vaccine. Profiled with immunoSEQ multiplex PCR; TCRdb holds only in-frame clones, not every one. The table has around 130,000 clones, around 84% seen once; the top ten hold roughly 12%. The material was peripheral blood, obtained on day 0 of AZD1222 vaccination. These receptor sequences come from an adult in good health.

This chain links TRBV5-1 with TRBJ1-1; D uncertain. CDR3 size: 12 residues. Germline V gene data show CDR1 as SGHRS and CDR2 as YFSETQ. V lost 4 bases to trimming and J lost 11 bases, with 15 bases between them. The CDR3 sequence: CASSKSLDEAFF. The CDR3 nucleotides read TGCGCCAGCAGCAAGTCCCTTGACGAGGCTTTCTTT. The full variable domain, rest sourced from reference TRBV5-1 and TRBJ1-1, is KAGVTQTPRYLIKTRGQQVTLSCSPISGHRSVSWYQQTPGQGLQFLFEYFSETQRNKGNFPGRFSGRQFSNSRSEMNVSTLELGDSALYLCASSKSLDEAFFGQGTRLTVV.

The chain employs TRBV10-3 and TRBJ2-1, with 13 bases matching TRBD2. V lost 0 bases, J lost 1 base, and 6 bases stayed unmatched. This CDR3 contains 19 residues. Germline V gene sequence: CDR1 ENHRY, CDR2 SYGVKD. The CDR3 loop is CAISESGLAGIGSYNEQFF. The DNA of the CDR3 is TGTGCCATCAGTGAGTCGGGACTAGCGGGAATTGGATCCTACAATGAGCAGTTCTTC.

The chain is built from TRBV6-5 and TRBJ2-7; D may correspond to TRBD1 or TRBD2 (5 bases each). Trimming left V 0 bases short and J 5 bases short, with 11 bases between. CDR1 MNHEY and CDR2 SVGAGI come from the germline V gene. The CDR3 extends over 14 amino acids. The CDR3: CASSYSRGDHEQYF. The CDR3 bases are TGTGCCAGCAGTTACTCGCGTGGGGACCACGAGCAGTACTTC.

The sample holds a few counts of this clone. This chain uses TRBV3-1 (or the pseudogene TRBV3-2) with TRBJ2-3, with 7 bases that match TRBD2. CDR3 length: 17 residues. V was pared by 3 bases and J by 5 bases, with 14 bases of the junction left unmatched. Looked up from germline, CDR1 is LGHDT and CDR2 is YNNKEL (reference sequence). This chain's CDR3 is CASSHEAGATGVDTQYF. CDR3 coding DNA: TGTGCCAGCAGCCATGAGGCGGGAGCCACGGGGGTAGATACGCAGTATTTT.

The chain employs TRBV6-4 and TRBJ2-6, with TRBD1 matching 10 bases. The length of the CDR3 is 16 residues. Germline V lookup: CDR1 MRHNA, CDR2 SNTAGT. Losses at the gene ends were 3 bases for V and 2 bases for J; bases not matched to a gene: 1. In DNA form, the CDR3 reads TGTGCCAGCAGTGAGACAGGGGGCGCTGGGGCCAACGTCCTGACTTTC. Amino acids: CASSETGGAGANVLTF.

The chain links TRBV19 to TRBJ1-1; TRBD1 matches at 7 bases. The V gene end was trimmed by 5 bases and the J gene end by 1 base; junction bases not matched to a gene: 13. The CDR3 extends over 17 amino acids. Germline-derived CDR1 and CDR2 are LNHDA and SQIVND (reference sequence). The CDR3 nucleotides read TGTGCCAGTAGTGACAGGGACCGGATAGACACGAACACTGAAGCTTTCTTT. It yields the protein CASSDRDRIDTNTEAFF.